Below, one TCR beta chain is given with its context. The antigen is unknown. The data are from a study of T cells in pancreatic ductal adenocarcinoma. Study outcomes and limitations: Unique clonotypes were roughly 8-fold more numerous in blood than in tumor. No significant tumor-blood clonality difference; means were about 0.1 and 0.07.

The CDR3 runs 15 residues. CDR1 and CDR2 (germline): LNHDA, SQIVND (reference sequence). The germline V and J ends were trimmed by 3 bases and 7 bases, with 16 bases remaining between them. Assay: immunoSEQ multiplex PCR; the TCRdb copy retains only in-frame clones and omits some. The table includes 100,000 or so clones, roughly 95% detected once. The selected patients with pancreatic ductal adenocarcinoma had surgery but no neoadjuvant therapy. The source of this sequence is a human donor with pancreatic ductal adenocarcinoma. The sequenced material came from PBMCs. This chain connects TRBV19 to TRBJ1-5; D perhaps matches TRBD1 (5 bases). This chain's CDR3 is CASSIMGGIVQPQHF. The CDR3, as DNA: TGTGCCAGTAGTATTATGGGGGGGATTGTCCAGCCCCAGCATTTT. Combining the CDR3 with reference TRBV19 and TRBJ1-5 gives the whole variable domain DGGITQSPKYLFRKEGQNVTLSCEQNLNHDAMYWYRQDPGQGLRLIYYSQIVNDFQKGDIAEGYSVSREKKESFPLTVTSAQKNPTAFYLCASSIMGGIVQPQHFGDGTRLSIL.